These 10 T cell receptor beta chains originate from one sample sequenced in a study of naive CD8 T cells in extremely preterm neonates. Sequenced by immunoSEQ multiplex PCR; TCRdb stores in-frame clones only, minus some. The table lists a few thousand clones, approximately 97% of them singletons. Sequenced: naive CD8+ T cells from blood. The receptors shown here come from a human donor in good health.

The gene calls are TRBV6-6 and TRBJ1-5, with D unresolved. V was cut by 2 bases and J by 6 bases, with 5 bases left in between. Germline V gene sequence: CDR1 MNHNY, CDR2 SVGAGI (reference sequence). The CDR3 length is 12 residues. The CDR3 coding sequence is TGTGCCAGCAGTTACAGCGGTCAGCCCCAGCATTTT. Protein product: CASSYSGQPQHF.

The V gene is TRBV4-1, the J gene TRBJ2-5; no clear D gene. There are 14 residues in the CDR3. Trimming pared 4 bases from V and 1 base from J, leaving 10 bases between. Germline V lookup: CDR1 MGHRA, CDR2 YSYEKL. The CDR3 sequence is CASSRLVSQETQYF. For the CDR3, the DNA is TGCGCCAGCAGCCGATTAGTCTCCCAAGAGACCCAGTACTTC.

This chain uses TRBV6-5 with TRBJ1-4, with D possibly being TRBD1 (5 bases). The germline V and J ends were trimmed by 8 bases and 7 bases, with 17 bases remaining between them. The germline gives CDR1 MNHEY, CDR2 SVGAGI. This CDR3 has 14 amino acids. The DNA of the CDR3 is TGTGCCAGCTGGGGCGGAGGGACGGGTGAAAAACTGTTTTTT. It specifies CASWGGGTGEKLFF.

This clone was seen a few times. The chain has TRBV6-1 and TRBJ2-1, with 9 nucleotides matching TRBD2. The CDR3 has 16 residues. Per the germline V gene, CDR1 is MNHNS and CDR2 is SASEGT. Trimming took 2 bases from V and 5 from J; bases not matched to a gene: 7. CDR3 protein: CASSEKGGRGNNEQFF. In DNA, the CDR3 is TGTGCCAGCAGTGAAAAGGGCGGGAGGGGCAACAATGAGCAGTTCTTC.

This clone was picked up one time. This chain links TRBV27 with TRBJ1-2; TRBD1 aligns across 9 bases. CDR3 size: 15 residues. The V gene end was trimmed by 4 bases and the J gene end by 3 bases; junction bases not matched to a gene: 6. CDR1 is MNHEY, CDR2 SMNVEV, per germline (reference sequence). The CDR3 bases are TGTGCCAGCAGTTCCGGGACAGGGCTACACTATGGCTACACCTTC. As protein: CASSSGTGLHYGYTF.

Remarks on this clone: At one end, the junction sequence differs from germline, possibly due to a read error. The rearrangement uses TRBV6-5 and TRBJ1-2; a possible D gene is TRBD1 (6 bases). The CDR3 extends over 13 amino acids. The germline gives CDR1 MNHEY, CDR2 SVGAGI. CDR3 in DNA: TGTGCCAGCAGAACCGGTAGGACAGCTGTAGGGTTCTTC. This sequence encodes CASRTGRTAVGFF.

The chain employs TRBV5-1 and TRBJ2-6; 9 bases match TRBD1. The CDR3 spans 19 residues. Germline V CDR1 and CDR2: SGHRS, YFSETQ. Trimming cost V 0 bases and J 2 bases; bases outside gene matches: 9. The CDR3 sequence is CASSLVGTGTVAGANVLTF. The DNA for the CDR3 is TGCGCCAGCAGCTTGGTAGGGACAGGGACGGTAGCTGGGGCCAACGTCCTGACTTTC.

This clone has more than one count but fewer than ten. The rearrangement joins TRBV21-1 to TRBJ1-1. TRBV21-1 is a recognized pseudogene. The CDR3 length is 14 residues. CDR3 in DNA: TGTGCCAGCAGCAAAGGAGGGCTGAACACTGAAGCTTTCTTT. Translating it yields CASSKGGLNTEAFF.

The V call is TRBV12-5, the J call TRBJ2-5; TRBD1 matches 8 bases. Near its end, the DNA agrees better with TRBJ2-7, so the J call may be wrong. Germline V gene lookup returns CDR1 LGHNT and CDR2 FRNRAP. The CDR3 has 15 residues. The CDR3 region is CASGLWAGGRYEQYF. In DNA, the CDR3 is TGTGCTAGTGGTTTGTGGGCAGGGGGCCGCTACGAGCAGTACTTC.

This sequence joins TRBV5-1 and TRBJ1-2; 7 nucleotides line up with TRBD1. V shed 4 bases and J 7 bases; nucleotides not matched to a gene: 7. The CDR3 spans 13 residues. CDR1 is SGHRS, CDR2 YFSETQ, per germline. The CDR3 protein is CASSIDRVAGYTF. The CDR3 region has the DNA TGCGCCAGCAGCATCGACAGGGTTGCTGGCTACACCTTC.